Following are 10 T cell receptor beta chains from one sample sequenced in a study of siplizumab effects on memory and regulatory T cells. The protocol was immunoSEQ multiplex PCR, while the TCRdb copy is restricted to in-frame clones and leaves out a portion. The repertoire holds 75,000 to 100,000 clones, roughly 94% seen once, with about 1.5% in the top ten. Sequenced: non-Treg CD4+ T cells sorted from blood. Receptor source: a human donor in good health.

The chain joins TRBV2 to TRBJ1-3; a weak D match, TRBD1 (5 bases). The CDR3 sequence is 15 residues long. The germline V and J ends were trimmed by 8 bases and 3 bases, with 17 bases remaining between them. The germline gives CDR1 SNHLY, CDR2 FYNNEI. The CDR3 reads CASSRTRGSGNTIYF. In DNA, the CDR3 is TGTGCCAGCTCCCGAACTCGGGGGAGTGGAAACACCATATATTTT.

The rearrangement uses TRBV11-3 and TRBJ2-1, with a weak D call TRBD2 (6 bases). V was cut by 3 bases and J by 4 bases, with 10 bases left in between. Germline CDR1 and CDR2: SGHNT and YENEEA. The CDR3 runs to 14 residues. Here the CDR3 DNA reads TGTGCCAGCAGCTTTGGGACTGCTTACAATGAGCAGTTCTTC. Encoded protein: CASSFGTAYNEQFF.

The V gene is TRBV7-9, the J gene TRBJ1-4; possibly TRBD1 for D (5 bases). The germline V and J ends were trimmed by 5 bases and 8 bases, with 15 bases remaining between them. The germline CDR1 and CDR2 sequences are SEHNR and FQNEAQ (reference sequence). CDR3 size: 14 residues. The DNA for the CDR3 is TGTGCCAGCAGCCCCGACTATGGGGGGGAAAAACTGTTTTTT. Translating it yields CASSPDYGGEKLFF.

The rearrangement links TRBV5-4 to TRBJ2-1, with 7 bases identical to TRBD1. The CDR3 has 16 amino acids. CDR1 is SGHNT and CDR2 is YYREEE in the germline V gene (reference sequence). V was pared by 0 bases and J by 2 bases, with 5 bases of the junction left unmatched. DNA for the CDR3: TGTGCCAGCAGCTTGGGGGGACAGCTAGCCTACAATGAGCAGTTCTTC. It is translated as CASSLGGQLAYNEQFF.

The chain carries TRBV27 and TRBJ1-2, with D possibly TRBD1 on 5 matching bases. The CDR3 spans 12 residues. Germline V gene sequence: CDR1 MNHEY, CDR2 SMNVEV (reference sequence). With 8 bases removed from V and 8 bases from J, the gap between germline ends came to 15 bases. CDR3 DNA: TGTGCCAGCTCGGGTAGGGGTAAGGGCTACACCTTC. Protein product: CASSGRGKGYTF.

This clone was recorded only once. The chain is built from TRBV28 and TRBJ2-1, with a possible D match to TRBD2 (6 bases). CDR3 length: 15 residues. Germline values: CDR1 MDHEN, CDR2 SYDVKM. Deletions cut 5 bases from V and 6 bases from J, with 17 bases between. CDR3 nucleotides: TGTGCCAGCAGTGAGGGCGGGATCCCCCGCAATGAGCAGTTCTTC. Translated: CASSEGGIPRNEQFF.

This chain links TRBV7-8 with TRBJ2-3; D is perhaps TRBD2 (5 bases). The CDR3 loop spans 14 amino acids. The V end was cut by 11 bases, the J end by 1 base, with 16 bases between. The germline gives CDR1 SGHVS, CDR2 FQNEAQ. CDR3 region: CASEGGLGTDTQYF. The CDR3 nucleotides read TGTGCCTCAGAGGGCGGGCTTGGCACAGATACGCAGTATTTT.

CDR3 bases: TGTGCCAGCAGTAAGGTGGGAGAGACCCAGTACTTC. It translates to CASSKVGETQYF. The V gene is TRBV6-1, the J gene TRBJ2-5, with unresolved D. Germline V gene sequence: CDR1 MNHNS, CDR2 SASEGT. The germline V and J ends were trimmed by 5 bases and 4 bases, with 8 bases remaining between them. This CDR3 is built from 12 residues.

The V and J genes are TRBV27 and TRBJ1-5; D gene uncertain. The CDR3 runs to 14 residues. CDR1 is MNHEY and CDR2 is SMNVEV in the germline V gene (reference sequence). V lost 4 bases and J lost 3, with 10 bases in between. This CDR3 reads CASSSGLINQPQHF. The CDR3, as DNA: TGTGCCAGCAGTTCCGGACTTATCAATCAGCCCCAGCATTTT.

The chain links TRBV7-9 to TRBJ2-7; 7 nucleotides agree with TRBD1. This CDR3 has 12 residues. Germline loops: CDR1 SEHNR, CDR2 FQNEAQ (reference sequence). J gave up 4 bases and V 5 bases, and 2 bases lay outside the gene matches. The CDR3 sequence: CASSRQGYEQYF. CDR3 coding DNA: TGTGCCAGCAGCAGACAGGGTTACGAGCAGTACTTC. Complete variable domain (other parts from reference TRBV7-9 and TRBJ2-7): DTGVSQNPRHKITKRGQNVTFRCDPISEHNRLYWYRQTLGQGPEFLTYFQNEAQLEKSRLLSDRFSAERPKGSFSTLEIQRTEQGDSAMYLCASSRQGYEQYFGPGTRLTVT.